This entry lists 15 T cell receptor beta chains sequenced from one sample in a study of preoperative IRX-2 immunotherapy in early breast cancer. The treatment was: preoperative locoregional IRX-2 cytokine immunotherapy. TCRdb's copy holds only in-frame clones and misses some; the assay was immunoSEQ multiplex PCR. The sample holds about 23,000 clones, around 96% seen once. The sequenced sample was tumor tissue, obtained after IRX-2 immunotherapy. Source of these receptors: a human donor with breast cancer.

The CDR3 protein is CASSLPGGVRQPQHF. CDR3 in DNA: TGTGCCAGCAGTTTACCCGGGGGAGTTAGACAGCCCCAGCATTTT. The V and J genes are TRBV28 and TRBJ1-5, with TRBD1 as a possible D gene (5 bases). Trimming removed 2 bases at V and 7 bases at J, with 15 bases between. This CDR3 is 15 amino acids long. Germline CDR1 and CDR2: MDHEN and SYDVKM.

V and J are TRBV11-1 and TRBJ2-1; D is perhaps TRBD2 (6 bases). Germline-derived CDR1 and CDR2 are SGHAT and FQDESV (reference sequence). The CDR3 sequence is 14 residues long. Trimming cost V 4 bases and J 5 bases, with 12 bases left between them. In DNA form, the CDR3 reads TGTGCCAGCAGCTCACGACTAGTCCACAATGAGCAGTTCTTC. It encodes CASSSRLVHNEQFF.

The V and J genes are TRBV20-1 and TRBJ2-7; perhaps TRBD2 as D (5 bases). Trimming left V 6 bases short and J 3 bases short, with 9 bases between. Germline V gene lookup returns CDR1 DFQATT and CDR2 SNEGSKA (reference sequence). There are 11 residues in the CDR3. CDR3 region: CSAMDFYEQYF. Here the CDR3 DNA reads TGCAGTGCGATGGACTTCTACGAGCAGTACTTC.

This chain connects TRBV10-1 to TRBJ2-2; D might be TRBD2 (5 bases). V lost 2 bases and J 0 bases, leaving 7 bases between the germline ends. The germline V gene has CDR1 WNHNN and CDR2 SYGVQD (reference sequence). The CDR3 spans 15 residues. The CDR3 region is CASSERRANTGELFF. The CDR3 DNA follows: TGCGCCAGCAGTGAGAGGCGGGCGAACACCGGGGAGCTGTTTTTT.

This clone was picked up one time. The genes are TRBV5-1 and TRBJ2-7, with a possible D match to TRBD1 (6 bases). V lost 2 bases, J lost 5 bases, and 11 bases lay in between. Germline CDR1 is SGHRS and CDR2 is YFSETQ. CDR3 size: 13 residues. CDR3 sequence reads: CASSLQGQNEQYF. For the CDR3, the DNA is TGCGCCAGCAGCTTACAGGGTCAAAACGAGCAGTACTTC. Looking up the rest from reference TRBV5-1 and TRBJ2-7 gives the full variable domain: KAGVTQTPRYLIKTRGQQVTLSCSPISGHRSVSWYQQTPGQGLQFLFEYFSETQRNKGNFPGRFSGRQFSNSRSEMNVSTLELGDSALYLCASSLQGQNEQYFGPGTRLTVT.

V usage is TRBV6-6 and J usage is TRBJ2-3, with D possibly matching TRBD2 (5 bases). Germline loops: CDR1 MNHNY, CDR2 SVGAGI (reference sequence). CDR3 length: 14 residues. V lost 0 bases and J 4 bases, leaving 8 bases between the germline ends. The CDR3 DNA is TGTGCCAGCAGTTACTCGACTACGCCAGATACGCAGTATTTT. Amino acids: CASSYSTTPDTQYF.

The chain recombines TRBV5-4 with TRBJ1-2; 7 bases map to TRBD1. The CDR3 length is 14 residues. With V trimmed by 3 bases and J by 4 bases, 6 bases remained unmatched. The germline gives CDR1 SGHNT, CDR2 YYREEE (reference sequence). CDR3 amino acids: CASSSPTGSYGYTF. As DNA, the CDR3 is TGTGCCAGCAGCTCGCCGACAGGGAGCTATGGCTACACCTTC.

V usage is TRBV11-2 and J usage is TRBJ1-2, with D possibly being TRBD1 (5 bases). The CDR3 is 16 residues long. Germline V CDR1 and CDR2: SGHAT, FQNNGV. V shed 2 bases and J shed 1 base, with 14 bases lying between them. In DNA form, the CDR3 reads TGTGCCAGCAGCTTAAGAGGAGGGACGGGTAACTATGGCTACACCTTC. Residues: CASSLRGGTGNYGYTF. The variable domain in full, completed from reference TRBV11-2 and TRBJ1-2, reads EAGVAQSPRYKIIEKRQSVAFWCNPISGHATLYWYQQILGQGPKLLIQFQNNGVVDDSQLPKDRFSAERLKGVDSTLKIQPAKLEDSAVYLCASSLRGGTGNYGYTFGSGTRLTVV.

This clone was counted between two and nine times. This sequence joins TRBV7-8 and TRBJ2-7; D call uncertain. The V gene's germline CDR1 is SGHVS and CDR2 FQNEAQ. CDR3 size: 15 residues. Trimming cost V 2 bases and J 3 bases, with 14 bases left between them. CDR3 in amino acids: CASSLSPDRVYEQYF. DNA of the CDR3: TGTGCCAGCAGCTTATCGCCGGACCGAGTCTACGAGCAGTACTTC.

This clone showed up just once. V and J are TRBV14 and TRBJ1-3; D remains unclear. The CDR3 contains 17 residues. V lost 1 base and J lost 0, with 13 bases in between. Germline loops: CDR1 SGHDN, CDR2 FVKESK. The CDR3 spells CASSQAYLPTSGNTIYF. The DNA for the CDR3 is TGTGCCAGCAGCCAAGCTTACCTCCCAACCTCTGGAAACACCATATATTTT.

V is TRBV6-5 and J is TRBJ2-5, with TRBD2 matching 8 bases. The CDR3 extends over 13 amino acids. Germline trimming cut 7 bases from V and 2 bases from J; bases unmatched to any gene: 3. Germline CDR1 and CDR2: MNHEY and SVGAGI. This CDR3 reads CASIPGGQETQYF. Written as DNA, the CDR3 is TGTGCCAGCATCCCGGGAGGGCAAGAGACCCAGTACTTC.

This chain connects TRBV18 to TRBJ1-3; 7 positions agree with TRBD1. V trimming: 2 bases; J trimming: 3 bases; junction bases outside the gene matches: 4. CDR1 is KGHSH, CDR2 LQKENI, per germline. The CDR3 has 15 amino acids. The CDR3 DNA is TGTGCCAGCTCACCAGGGAGACAGGGTGGAAACACCATATATTTT. It specifies CASSPGRQGGNTIYF.

The chain carries TRBV7-6 and TRBJ1-1, with unresolved D. The CDR3 runs to 14 residues. The V gene lost 5 bases and the J gene lost 1 base, with 11 bases spanning the gap. The germline CDR1 and CDR2 sequences are SGHVS and FNYEAQ. CDR3 protein: CASSRDGPNTEAFF. The CDR3 DNA reads TGTGCCAGCAGCCGAGACGGACCGAACACTGAAGCTTTCTTT.

The chain joins TRBV18 to TRBJ2-1; a possible D gene is TRBD2 (6 bases). V was clipped by 6 bases and J by 4 bases, with 19 bases between them. Germline V gene lookup returns CDR1 KGHSH and CDR2 LQKENI. This CDR3 spans 16 amino acids. As DNA, the CDR3 is TGTGCCAGCTCCCGGATGGACGGGACTCAATACAATGAGCAGTTCTTC. This codes for CASSRMDGTQYNEQFF.

The chain couples TRBV2 to TRBJ1-2, with 7 bases lining up with TRBD1. The germline CDR1 and CDR2 sequences are SNHLY and FYNNEI. V was clipped by 6 bases and J by 4 bases; unmatched bases: 5. CDR3 length equals 13 residues. CDR3 protein: CASRGQLVYGYTF. CDR3 DNA sequence: TGTGCCAGCAGGGGACAGCTCGTCTATGGCTACACCTTC.